This entry lists 8 T cell receptor beta chains sequenced from one sample in a study of blood T cell repertoires in COVID-19. Only in-frame clones appear in the TCRdb table, and some are missing; sequencing was by immunoSEQ multiplex PCR. This table has about 190,000 clones, about 88% appearing once. What was sequenced was peripheral blood. These receptors were collected from a woman aged 40 to 49 who had recovered from COVID-19.

This clone has just a few counts. This chain connects TRBV6-5 to TRBJ1-1, with a tentative D call TRBD1 (6 bases). Germline V gene lookup returns CDR1 MNHEY and CDR2 SVGAGI. The V end was cut by 0 bases, the J end by 4 bases, with 12 bases between. CDR3 length equals 15 residues. Here the CDR3 reads CASSYSFQQGTEAFF. As DNA, the CDR3 is TGTGCCAGCAGTTACTCTTTTCAACAGGGCACTGAAGCTTTCTTT.

This clone was seen ten or more times. The sample contains more than one DNA sequence encoding this CDR3. The chain links TRBV12-5 to TRBJ2-1, with 14 bases lining up with TRBD2. CDR3 size: 15 residues. The trim removed 6 bases at V and 5 bases at J, leaving 3 bases unmatched. CDR1 is LGHNT, CDR2 FRNRAP, per germline. The DNA of the CDR3 is TGTGCTAGTGGCCTGGGACTAGCGGGAGACAATGAGCAGTTCTTC. Protein sequence: CASGLGLAGDNEQFF. The full variable domain, its missing parts supplied by reference TRBV12-5 and TRBJ2-1, is DARVTQTPRHKVTEMGQEVTMRCQPILGHNTVFWYRQTMMQGLELLAYFRNRAPLDDSGMPKDRFSAEMPDATLATLKIQPSEPRDSAVYFCASGLGLAGDNEQFFGPGTRLTVL.

The DNA of the CDR3 is TGTGCCACCAGCACCAAGCGGGAGGGTTACAATGAGCAGTTCTTC. Encoded protein: CATSTKREGYNEQFF. V gene TRBV15 combines with J gene TRBJ2-1, with TRBD2 identical over 10 bases. Trimming removed 4 bases from V and 4 bases from J; junction bases left unmatched: 4. Germline V gene sequence: CDR1 LNHNV, CDR2 YYDKDF (reference sequence). The CDR3 has 15 amino acids.

The chain links TRBV5-1 to TRBJ1-2; D unresolved. V dropped 0 bases and J dropped 5 bases, with 11 bases sitting between them. This CDR3 comprises 14 residues. CDR1 and CDR2 (germline): SGHRS, YFSETQ. The CDR3: CASSLEQQSYGYTF. The CDR3 nucleotides are TGCGCCAGCAGCTTGGAACAGCAGTCGTATGGCTACACCTTC.

The chain employs TRBV27 and TRBJ2-7, with a weak D call TRBD2 (6 bases). The V end was cut by 2 bases, the J end by 2 bases, with 10 bases between. The CDR3 consists of 14 residues. Germline V gene data show CDR1 as MNHEY and CDR2 as SMNVEV (reference sequence). The CDR3 sequence: CASSLGRGAYEQYF. The CDR3 bases are TGTGCCAGCAGTTTAGGGCGGGGTGCCTACGAGCAGTACTTC.

This clone was detected many times. This rearrangement joins TRBV4-2 to TRBJ2-1; no clear D gene. CDR1 LGHNA and CDR2 YNFKEQ come from the germline V gene. The V end was cut by 10 bases, the J end by 6 bases, with 13 bases between. The CDR3 spans 12 residues. The CDR3 DNA reads as TGTGCCACAGAGGCCGGCCGCAATGAGCAGTTCTTC. It is translated as CATEAGRNEQFF.

The chain recombines TRBV7-9 with TRBJ1-2; 7 bases map to TRBD1. The CDR3 consists of 15 residues. The germline CDR1 and CDR2 sequences are SEHNR and FQNEAQ (reference sequence). The V gene end was trimmed by 0 bases and the J gene end by 7 bases; junction bases not matched to a gene: 8. The CDR3, as DNA: TGTGCCAGCAGCTTAGCTGGACAGGCTCGGGGTGGCTACACCTTC. Its protein product is CASSLAGQARGGYTF. Complete variable domain (other parts from reference TRBV7-9 and TRBJ1-2): DTGVSQNPRHKITKRGQNVTFRCDPISEHNRLYWYRQTLGQGPEFLTYFQNEAQLEKSRLLSDRFSAERPKGSFSTLEIQRTEQGDSAMYLCASSLAGQARGGYTFGSGTRLTVV.

This rearrangement joins TRBV7-8 to TRBJ1-3; D gene uncertain. Germline V CDR1 and CDR2: SGHVS, FQNEAQ. Trimming cost V 5 bases and J 0 bases, with 11 bases left between them. CDR3 length equals 15 residues. CDR3 in DNA: TGTGCCAGCAGCCCCCGTTTAGCCTCTGGAAACACCATATATTTT. This translates into CASSPRLASGNTIYF.